This T cell receptor beta chain was found in a study of tumor-infiltrating lymphocytes in primary liver carcinoma. Overall study context: Between 4.2 and 10 cm across, the tumors were all of stage T1-T3 N0M0.

Study-wide findings and caveats: The study found a significantly higher top-250-clone fraction in tumors than in blood (p = 0.039). Reduced overlap was seen in tumor-adjacent and tumor-blood pairs versus tumor region pairs.

The germline CDR1 and CDR2 sequences are SGHRS and YFSETQ. CDR3 size: 12 residues. V gave up 0 bases and J gave up 4 bases, with 5 bases separating them. A remark on this clonotype: The antigen remains undetermined.

With a constant-region primer, TCR beta cDNA was made from approximately 500 ng of total RNA. Researchers made the TCR beta libraries by running three nested multiplex PCR rounds with slightly modified ARM-PCR. For around 9 cycles apiece, the opening two PCR rounds ran with TRBV1-TRBV30 forward primers and a C-beta reverse primer. A single record per CDR3 protein comes from TCRdb applying MiXCR to the multiplex PCR reads. The table has over 95,000 distinct CDR3 sequences, approximately 68% seen once. Co-extracted RNA and DNA came from roughly 21-30 mg of unsorted bulk tissue. Five separate regions of each tumor underwent sampling.

The chain recombines TRBV5-1 with TRBJ2-7, with D unresolved. The sample consisted of liver tumor tissue from sampling region 5. Subset denoted: tumor region T5, tumor centre. The origin of this receptor is a woman aged 55 to 70 with primary liver carcinoma and hepatitis B virus infection. DNA of the CDR3: TGCGCCAGCAGCTTGGGCATGTACGAGCAGTACTTC. As protein: CASSLGMYEQYF. The whole variable domain, filled in from reference TRBV5-1 and TRBJ2-7, reads KAGVTQTPRYLIKTRGQQVTLSCSPISGHRSVSWYQQTPGQGLQFLFEYFSETQRNKGNFPGRFSGRQFSNSRSEMNVSTLELGDSALYLCASSLGMYEQYFGPGTRLTVT.